These T cell receptor beta chains were read from a single sample in a study of blood T cell repertoires in COVID-19. Generated by immunoSEQ multiplex PCR, the TCRdb table keeps only in-frame clones and is missing some. This table holds fewer than 250,000 clones, roughly four fifths found once. Sequenced: peripheral blood. All receptors derive from a man aged 45-60 years with acute or convalescent COVID-19. CDR3s include the opening cysteine and the closing phenylalanine or tryptophan. The order of the fields is J gene, V gene, D gene, clone size, CDR3 DNA, CDR3 protein. The D gene is left open where the match is weak. Clone size is stated in some rows and not others, as once, few, many or a class when expanded.

TRBJ1-3,TRBV9,.,.,TGTGCCAGCAGCGTAGATTGGGGGGGTACGGGAAACACCATATATTTT,CASSVDWGGTGNTIYF
TRBJ1-5,TRBV27,.,.,TGTGCCAGCAGTTTATCGCCACAAAGCAATCAGCCCCAGCATTTT,CASSLSPQSNQPQHF
TRBJ2-2,TRBV13,.,few,TGTGCCAGCAGCTTAGGGGCAGGGGCAATAATTTCGAACACCGGGGAGCTGTTTTTT,CASSLGAGAIISNTGELFF
TRBJ2-5,TRBV5-6,.,.,TGTGCCAGCAGCTTGTTTAAGGGGCTACAGGAGACCCAGTACTTC,CASSLFKGLQETQYF
TRBJ1-5,TRBV4-1,TRBD1,.,TGCGCCAGCAGCCCCCTAAAGGGACAGGGTTTTGGCAATCAGCCCCAGCATTTT,CASSPLKGQGFGNQPQHF
TRBJ1-2,TRBV5-1,.,.,TGCGCCAGCAGCTTGCGGGCAGGGGCCTATGGCTACACCTTC,CASSLRAGAYGYTF
TRBJ2-7,TRBV28,.,.,TGTGCCAGCAGTTTTCAGGGGGGAACGTCCTACGAGCAGTACTTC,CASSFQGGTSYEQYF
TRBJ2-1,TRBV9,TRBD2,.,TGTGCCAGCAGCGTAGGACTAGCGTCCTACAATGAGCAGTTCTTC,CASSVGLASYNEQFF
TRBJ1-6,TRBV5-1,.,.,TGCGCCAGCAGCTCAGGACTCTCACCCCTCCACTTT,CASSSGLSPLHF
TRBJ2-2,TRBV11-3,.,.,TGTGCCAGCAGCTTAGATCCCGGCGGGGAGCTGTTTTTT,CASSLDPGGELFF
TRBJ2-7,TRBV5-8,.,many,TGTGCCAGCAGCTTGGATGCAGGCCGCTCCTACGAGCAGTACTTC,CASSLDAGRSYEQYF
TRBJ1-1,TRBV5-5,.,.,TGTGCCAGCAGCTTGATGGCCCAACAGGGAAAGACTGAAGCTTTCTTT,CASSLMAQQGKTEAFF
TRBJ1-2,TRBV19,TRBD1,.,TGTGCCAGTAGTACCGGACAGGGCTTTGGCTACACCTTC,CASSTGQGFGYTF
TRBJ2-2,TRBV2,.,.,TGTGCCAGCAAAGTGGAGTCGAACACCGGGGAGCTGTTTTTT,CASKVESNTGELFF
TRBJ2-3,TRBV5-1,TRBD2,.,TGCGCCAGCAACACAATTAGCGGGGGGGCCCCAGATACGCAGTATTTT,CASNTISGGAPDTQYF
TRBJ1-1,TRBV5-6,TRBD1,.,TGTGCCAGCAGCCATGACAGGGGGTGGACTGAAGCTTTCTTT,CASSHDRGWTEAFF
TRBJ1-4,TRBV7-6,TRBD1,.,TGTGCCAGCAGGGCCTCCGGGACAGGCGATGAAAAACTGTTTTTT,CASRASGTGDEKLFF
TRBJ2-7,TRBV18,.,.,TGTGCCAGCTCACCAACTTACGAGGGAAACCTAAACGAGCAGTACTTC,CASSPTYEGNLNEQYF
TRBJ2-6,TRBV6-5,TRBD2,.,TGTGCCAGCAGTTGGACTAGGAGGTCTGGGGCCAACGTCCTGACTTTC,CASSWTRRSGANVLTF
TRBJ2-2,TRBV7-9,TRBD1,few,TGTGCCAGCAGCCAAGGGGGCCGCAACACCGGGGAGCTGTTTTTT,CASSQGGRNTGELFF
TRBJ2-7,TRBV4-1,TRBD1,once,TGCGCCAGCAGCTTACACAGGGGTAGCGAGCAGTACTTC,CASSLHRGSEQYF
TRBJ1-6,TRBV7-2,.,.,TGTGCCAGCAGATCGGACAGATCCTCCTATAATTCACCCCTCCACTTT,CASRSDRSSYNSPLHF
TRBJ1-2,TRBV10-1,TRBD1,.,TGCGCCAACCCGACAGGGTATCCATCCTATGGCTACACCTTC,CANPTGYPSYGYTF
TRBJ1-5,TRBV12-5,.,.,TGTGCTAGTGGTTTGCGCCGGGGGGACAATCAGCCCCAGCATTTT,CASGLRRGDNQPQHF
TRBJ2-2,TRBV5-4,TRBD2,once,TGTGCCAGCAGCTCCCGACTAGCGGGGGGCACCGGGGAGCTGTTTTTT,CASSSRLAGGTGELFF
TRBJ1-6,TRBV28,.,.,TGTGCCAGCAGTTTACCTCAAGAGGGCTTACGAAATTCACCCCTCCACTTT,CASSLPQEGLRNSPLHF
TRBJ2-3,TRBV19,.,.,TGTGCCAGCGGAGACCCAGATACGCAGTATTTT,CASGDPDTQYF
TRBJ1-2,TRBV7-9,.,.,TGTGCCAGCAGCTTTCGCGGGGATGGCTACACCTTC,CASSFRGDGYTF
TRBJ1-1,TRBV13,.,.,TGTGCCAGCAGCTTCGGATACAGGGTGAACACTGAAGCTTTCTTT,CASSFGYRVNTEAFF
TRBJ1-5,TRBV21-1,.,few,TGTGCCAGCAGTCACGTAGGTGACAGGGTCAAAGGCGGACAGCCCCAGCATTTT,CASSHVGDRVKGGQPQHF
TRBJ1-4,TRBV28,TRBD1,few,TGTGCCAGGAGACAGGGAAATCGTGAAAAACTGTTTTTT,CARRQGNREKLFF
TRBJ1-1,TRBV6-4,.,.,TGTGCCAGCAGTGACTCACGAGGTCGGAGCGTCTTT,CASSDSRGRSVF
TRBJ1-2,TRBV6-1,.,.,TGTGCCAGCAGTGACCTAATGTGGGGCTACACCTTC,CASSDLMWGYTF
TRBJ1-1,TRBV7-6,.,.,TGTGCCAGCAGCCCCTCCACGCAGTTCATGAACACTGAAGCTTTCTTT,CASSPSTQFMNTEAFF
TRBJ2-5,TRBV4-1,TRBD2,.,TGCGCCAGCAGCCGCCTGGGACTAGCGGAAGAGACCCAGTACTTC,CASSRLGLAEETQYF
TRBJ2-1,TRBV11-2,.,.,TGTGCCAGCAGCTTGGTGGGCGGGAACGCCTACAATGAGCAGTTCTTC,CASSLVGGNAYNEQFF
TRBJ1-1,TRBV5-1,.,once,TGCGCCAGCAGCTTAAGCCAGGGAAAGAACACTGAAGCTTTCTTT,CASSLSQGKNTEAFF
TRBJ2-7,TRBV27,.,few,TGTGCCAGCAGTTCCCACTACGAGCAGTACTTC,CASSSHYEQYF
TRBJ2-1,TRBV27,TRBD2,.,TGTGCCAGCAGTTTGAACCTAGCGGGGGCCTCCTACAATGAGCAGTTCTTC,CASSLNLAGASYNEQFF
TRBJ2-7,TRBV15,.,.,TGTGCCACCAGCAGAGTTGGTGGAGCCTACGAGCAGTACTTC,CATSRVGGAYEQYF
TRBJ1-4,TRBV10-2,.,.,TGCGCCAGCAGACCCGGACAGATTAATGAAAAACTGTTTTTT,CASRPGQINEKLFF
TRBJ1-5,TRBV7-2,TRBD1,.,TGTGCCAGCAGGGAAACAGGGGCCCTCAATCAGCCCCAGCATTTT,CASRETGALNQPQHF
TRBJ2-2,TRBV28,.,.,TGTGCCAGACTATTTGACAGGGAGGCCGGGGAGCTGTTTTTT,CARLFDREAGELFF
TRBJ1-6,TRBV27,.,.,TGTGCCAGCAGTTTTGGAGGGAGTGGTAATTCACCCCTCCACTTT,CASSFGGSGNSPLHF
TRBJ2-7,TRBV7-9,.,.,TGTGCCAGCAGCTTCGACAGTAGCTCCTACGAGCAGTACTTC,CASSFDSSSYEQYF
TRBJ1-1,TRBV27,.,once,TGTGCCAGCAGAAAGGGACATGGTAACACTGAAGCTTTCTTT,CASRKGHGNTEAFF
TRBJ2-7,TRBV10-3,TRBD2,.,TGTGCCATCAGTGATGGGACTAGCAATTACTACGAGCAGTACTTC,CAISDGTSNYYEQYF